Listed below are T cell receptor beta chains from one sample, sequenced in a study of blood T cell repertoires in COVID-19. Produced via immunoSEQ multiplex PCR; TCRdb's table is partial and in-frame only. The sample holds some 120,000 clones; roughly four fifths are singletons and the top ten take 17%. Sample: peripheral blood. The source is a man aged 25 to 40 with COVID-19, enrolled during active disease. Both conserved end residues are part of each CDR3. Each record gives: J gene, clone size, D gene, V gene, CDR3 protein, CDR3 DNA. A D gene is named only where the DNA matches it firmly. Size is omitted from some rows. Given values are once, few, many or a class for expanded clones.

TRBJ1-1 . TRBD1 TRBV4-1 CASSQAGRNRGTEAFF TGCGCCAGCAGCCAAGCGGGACGGAACAGGGGGACTGAAGCTTTCTTT
TRBJ2-1 . . TRBV2 CASTPGASYNEQFF TGTGCCAGCACGCCAGGGGCCAGTTACAATGAGCAGTTCTTC
TRBJ1-1 . TRBD1 TRBV15 CATSRDETGGYTEAFF TGTGCCACCAGCAGAGATGAGACAGGGGGATACACTGAAGCTTTCTTT
TRBJ2-1 . . TRBV21-1 CASSPIGDEQFF TGTGCCAGCAGCCCAATAGGAGATGAGCAGTTCTTC
TRBJ1-1 . . TRBV11-2 CASSLWGPENTEAFF TGTGCCAGCAGCTTATGGGGGCCCGAGAACACTGAAGCTTTCTTT
TRBJ1-2 . TRBD1 TRBV2 CASSDQGQLNYGYTF TGTGCCAGCAGTGACCAGGGACAGTTAAACTATGGCTACACCTTC
TRBJ2-1 . TRBD2 TRBV7-8 CASSNGGGAGYNEQFF TGTGCCAGCAGCAACGGCGGGGGGGCTGGGTACAATGAGCAGTTCTTC
TRBJ2-2 . . TRBV5-1 CASSLVGAGNTGELFF TGCGCCAGCAGCTTGGTGGGTGCAGGGAACACCGGGGAGCTGTTTTTT
TRBJ2-4 . TRBD1 TRBV5-6 CASSLAGQIAKNIQYF TGTGCCAGCAGCTTGGCGGGACAGATAGCCAAAAACATTCAGTACTTC
TRBJ2-5 . . TRBV28 CASRSSPDYFRGTQYF TGTGCCAGCAGGTCCAGTCCGGACTATTTTAGAGGGACCCAGTACTTC
TRBJ1-6 . . TRBV6-5 CASSSRGAENSPLHF TGTGCCAGCAGTTCCCGGGGGGCAGAGAATTCACCCCTCCACTTT
TRBJ1-4 . TRBD1 TRBV27 CASSSASGTGGEKLFF TGTGCCAGCAGTTCTGCAAGTGGGACAGGGGGTGAAAAACTGTTTTTT
TRBJ2-2 . . TRBV15 CATSRGGSGYTGELFF TGTGCCACCAGCAGAGGGGGTAGCGGATACACCGGGGAGCTGTTTTTT
TRBJ2-1 . TRBD2 TRBV7-2 CASGSGTSYNEQFF TGTGCCAGCGGGAGCGGGACCTCCTACAATGAGCAGTTCTTC
TRBJ2-2 . . TRBV29-1 CSVEVYSNTGELFF TGCAGCGTTGAAGTCTACTCTAACACCGGGGAGCTGTTTTTT
TRBJ1-1 . TRBD1 TRBV9 CASSAEEGTANTEAFF TGTGCCAGCAGCGCCGAGGAGGGGACAGCGAACACTGAAGCTTTCTTT
TRBJ1-5 . . TRBV6-5 CASSGEGNQPQHF TGTGCCAGCAGCGGGGAGGGCAATCAGCCCCAGCATTTT
TRBJ1-1 few . TRBV6-5 CASSQQEDRYTEAFF TGTGCCAGCAGCCAGCAGGAGGACAGATACACTGAAGCTTTCTTT